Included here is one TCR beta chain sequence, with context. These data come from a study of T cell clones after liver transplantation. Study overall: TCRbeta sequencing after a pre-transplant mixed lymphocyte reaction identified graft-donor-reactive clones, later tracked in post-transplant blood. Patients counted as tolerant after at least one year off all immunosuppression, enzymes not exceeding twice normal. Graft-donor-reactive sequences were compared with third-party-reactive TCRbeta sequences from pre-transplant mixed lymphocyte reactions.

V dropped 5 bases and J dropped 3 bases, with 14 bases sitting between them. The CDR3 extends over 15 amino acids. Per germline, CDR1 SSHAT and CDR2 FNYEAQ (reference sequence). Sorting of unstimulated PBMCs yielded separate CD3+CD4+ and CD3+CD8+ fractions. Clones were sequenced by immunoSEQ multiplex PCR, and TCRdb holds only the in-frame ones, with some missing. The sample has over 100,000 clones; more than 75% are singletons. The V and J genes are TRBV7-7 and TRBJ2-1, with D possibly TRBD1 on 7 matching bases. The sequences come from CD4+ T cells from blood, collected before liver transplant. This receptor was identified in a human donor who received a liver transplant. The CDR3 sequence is CASSAGQSGYNEQFF. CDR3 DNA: TGTGCCAGCAGCGCGGGACAGTCAGGCTACAATGAGCAGTTCTTC.